This entry is about one TCR beta chain. Antigen unknown. These data come from a study of radiotherapy plus CTLA-4 blockade in lung cancer. Study-wide results and limits: Early shifts in blood T cell clones, with interferon-beta, reportedly predicted response best. TCR clones from tumors expanded in blood after radiotherapy plus ipilimumab.

Per the germline V gene, CDR1 is GTSNPN and CDR2 is SVGIG (reference sequence). Deletions cut 1 base from V and 7 bases from J, with 13 bases between. This CDR3 has 13 amino acids. The method was immunoSEQ multiplex PCR; TCRdb's version includes in-frame clones alone and lacks a portion of them. The table has over 85,000 clones, roughly 74% seen once. This sequence originates from a human donor with non-small cell lung cancer who had a partial response to radiotherapy plus ipilimumab. Some clones in this sample may be carry-over from other donors' samples. The chain has TRBV30 and TRBJ1-2; D is unclear. The sample here was peripheral blood, taken from a patient treated with radiotherapy plus ipilimumab. The CDR3 nucleotides read TGTGCCTGGAGTGAGGTGGAGGGTATTGGCTACACCTTC. Translation gives CAWSEVEGIGYTF. Complete variable domain (other parts from reference TRBV30 and TRBJ1-2): SQTIHQWPATLVQPVGSPLSLECTVEGTSNPNLYWYRQAAGRGLQLLFYSVGIGQISSEVPQNLSASRPQDRQFILSSKKLLLSDSGFYLCAWSEVEGIGYTFGSGTRLTVV.